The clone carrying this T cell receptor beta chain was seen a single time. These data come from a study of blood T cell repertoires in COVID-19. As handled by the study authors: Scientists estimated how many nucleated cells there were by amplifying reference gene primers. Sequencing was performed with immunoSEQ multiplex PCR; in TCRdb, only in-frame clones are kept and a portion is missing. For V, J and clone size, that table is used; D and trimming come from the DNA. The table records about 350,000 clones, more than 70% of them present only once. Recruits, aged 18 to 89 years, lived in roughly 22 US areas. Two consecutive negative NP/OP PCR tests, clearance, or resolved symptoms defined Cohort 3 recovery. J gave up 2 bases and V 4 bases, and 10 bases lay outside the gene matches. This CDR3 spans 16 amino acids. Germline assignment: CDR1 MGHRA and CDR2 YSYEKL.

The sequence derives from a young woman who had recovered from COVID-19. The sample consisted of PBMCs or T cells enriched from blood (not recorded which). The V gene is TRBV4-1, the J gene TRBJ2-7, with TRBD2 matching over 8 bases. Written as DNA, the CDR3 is TGCGCCAGCAGCCCCTCAGTTCCCGGGGGGGCCTACGAGCAGTACTTC. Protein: CASSPSVPGGAYEQYF.